What follows describes a single T cell receptor (beta chain). This entry belongs to a study of blood T cell repertoires in COVID-19. As for the study in general: Sites across the United States, Italy and Spain contributed samples from acute and convalescent COVID-19. The cDNA or gDNA used as material had been derived from T cells, B-cell-depleted T cells, or PBMCs.

Germline V lookup: CDR1 MNHEY, CDR2 SVGAGI. The CDR3 extends over 15 amino acids. Between the trimmed V and J ends, which lost 3 bases and 7 bases, there was a span of 18 bases. Original handling: How many nucleated cells were present was estimated from reference gene primer amplification. The repertoire was sequenced with immunoSEQ multiplex PCR; TCRdb's copy has only in-frame clones and lacks some. Clone size and V and J calls were adopted from that table, with D and trimming inferred from the DNA. In the table there are over 120,000 clones, approximately 90% of which are singletons. The specimen sequenced was peripheral blood. V is TRBV6-5 and J is TRBJ1-2; D might be TRBD1 (6 bases). The sequence derives from a man aged 60-69 years with active or convalescent COVID-19. The CDR3 spells CASSYHKLDRTGYTF. In nucleotides, the CDR3 is TGTGCCAGCAGTTATCACAAATTGGACAGAACTGGCTACACCTTC.